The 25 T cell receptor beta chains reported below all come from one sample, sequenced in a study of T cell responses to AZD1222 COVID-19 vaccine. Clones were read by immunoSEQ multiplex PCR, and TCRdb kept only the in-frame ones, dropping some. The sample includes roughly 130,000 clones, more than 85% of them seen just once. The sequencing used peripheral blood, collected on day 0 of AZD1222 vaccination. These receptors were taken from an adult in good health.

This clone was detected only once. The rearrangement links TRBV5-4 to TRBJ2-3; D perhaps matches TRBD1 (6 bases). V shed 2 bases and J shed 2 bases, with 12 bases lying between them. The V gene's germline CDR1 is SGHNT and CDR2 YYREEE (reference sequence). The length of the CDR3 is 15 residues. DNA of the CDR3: TGTGCCAGCAGCTTTTCGGACAGACCCACAGATACGCAGTATTTT. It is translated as CASSFSDRPTDTQYF.

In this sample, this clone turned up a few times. In DNA, the CDR3 is TGTGCCAGCAGTCCGACAGGCGTGAATGAAAAACTGTTTTTT. It translates to CASSPTGVNEKLFF. The chain links TRBV28 to TRBJ1-4; D is perhaps TRBD1 (6 bases). This CDR3 comprises 14 residues. CDR1 is MDHEN, CDR2 SYDVKM, per germline. V lost 5 bases and J 5 bases, leaving 12 bases between the germline ends.

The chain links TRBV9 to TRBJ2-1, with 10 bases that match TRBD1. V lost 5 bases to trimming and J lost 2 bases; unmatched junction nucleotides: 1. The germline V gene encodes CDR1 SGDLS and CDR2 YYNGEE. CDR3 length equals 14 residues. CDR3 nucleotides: TGTGCCAGCAGAGGACAGGGGGCCTACAATGAGCAGTTCTTC. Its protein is CASRGQGAYNEQFF. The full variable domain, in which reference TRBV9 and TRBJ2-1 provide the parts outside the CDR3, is DSGVTQTPKHLITATGQRVTLRCSPRSGDLSVYWYQQSLDQGLQFLIQYYNGEERAKGNILERFSAQQFPDLHSELNLSSLELGDSALYFCASRGQGAYNEQFFGPGTRLTVL.

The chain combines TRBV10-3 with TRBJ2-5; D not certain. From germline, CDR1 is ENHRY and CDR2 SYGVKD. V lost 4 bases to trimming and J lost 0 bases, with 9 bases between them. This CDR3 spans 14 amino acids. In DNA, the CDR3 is TGTGCCATCAGTGCGGGCTTGTACCAAGAGACCCAGTACTTC. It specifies CAISAGLYQETQYF.

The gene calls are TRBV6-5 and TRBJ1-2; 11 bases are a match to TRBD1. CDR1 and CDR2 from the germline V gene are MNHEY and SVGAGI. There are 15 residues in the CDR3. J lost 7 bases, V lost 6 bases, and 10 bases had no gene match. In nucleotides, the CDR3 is TGTGCCAGCAGCCCATTTCGGACAGGGGGCCGTGGCTACACCTTC. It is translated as CASSPFRTGGRGYTF.

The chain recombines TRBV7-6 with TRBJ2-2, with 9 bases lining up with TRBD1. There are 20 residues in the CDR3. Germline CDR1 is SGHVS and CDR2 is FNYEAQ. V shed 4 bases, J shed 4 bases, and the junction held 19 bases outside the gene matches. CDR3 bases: TGTGCCAGCAGCTCGTTTTTGGGAAAACAGGGGGCGCGTCGCACCGGGGAGCTGTTTTTT. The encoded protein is CASSSFLGKQGARRTGELFF.

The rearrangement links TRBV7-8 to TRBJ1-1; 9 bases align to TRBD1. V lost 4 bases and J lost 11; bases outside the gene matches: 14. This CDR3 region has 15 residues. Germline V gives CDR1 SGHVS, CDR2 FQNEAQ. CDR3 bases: TGTGCCAGCAGCTCCAGGACAGGGGCCACGCCTGGGGCTTTCTTT. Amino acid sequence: CASSSRTGATPGAFF.

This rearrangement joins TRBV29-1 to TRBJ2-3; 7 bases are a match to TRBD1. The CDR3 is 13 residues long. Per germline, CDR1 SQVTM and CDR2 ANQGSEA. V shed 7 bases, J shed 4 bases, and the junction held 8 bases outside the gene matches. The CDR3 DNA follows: TGCAGCGGAGGGAAGGGGGCATCAGATACGCAGTATTTT. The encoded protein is CSGGKGASDTQYF.

The CDR3 nucleotides are TGTGCCAGCAGCTTACAAAGCGGGAGGGAAGATACGCAGTATTTT. It translates to CASSLQSGREDTQYF. This chain uses TRBV7-3 with TRBJ2-3; the match to TRBD2 covers 10 bases. Germline lookup yields CDR1 SGHTA and CDR2 FQGTGA. The CDR3 sequence is 15 residues long. After removal of 2 bases from V and 5 bases from J, the junction contained 4 bases not matched to a gene. Full variable domain (remainder filled in from reference TRBV7-3 and TRBJ2-3): GAGVSQTPSNKVTEKGKYVELRCDPISGHTALYWYRQSLGQGPEFLIYFQGTGAADDSGLPNDRFFAVRPEGSVSTLKIQRTERGDSAVYLCASSLQSGREDTQYFGPGTRLTVL.

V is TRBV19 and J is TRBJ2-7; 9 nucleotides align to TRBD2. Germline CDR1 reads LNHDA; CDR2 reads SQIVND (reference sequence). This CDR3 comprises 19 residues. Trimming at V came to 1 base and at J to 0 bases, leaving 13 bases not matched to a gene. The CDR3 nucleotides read TGTGCCAGTAGTATAGTGGGGCCTCTCCAGCGGGAGGACTCCTACGAGCAGTACTTC. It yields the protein CASSIVGPLQREDSYEQYF. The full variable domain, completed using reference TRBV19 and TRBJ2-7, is DGGITQSPKYLFRKEGQNVTLSCEQNLNHDAMYWYRQDPGQGLRLIYYSQIVNDFQKGDIAEGYSVSREKKESFPLTVTSAQKNPTAFYLCASSIVGPLQREDSYEQYFGPGTRLTVT.

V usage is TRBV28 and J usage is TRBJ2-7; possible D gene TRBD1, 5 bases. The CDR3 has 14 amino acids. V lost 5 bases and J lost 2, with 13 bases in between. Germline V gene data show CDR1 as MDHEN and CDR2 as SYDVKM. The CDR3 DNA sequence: TGTGCCAGCAGTATTCACCAGGGCCCCTACGAGCAGTACTTC. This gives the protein CASSIHQGPYEQYF.

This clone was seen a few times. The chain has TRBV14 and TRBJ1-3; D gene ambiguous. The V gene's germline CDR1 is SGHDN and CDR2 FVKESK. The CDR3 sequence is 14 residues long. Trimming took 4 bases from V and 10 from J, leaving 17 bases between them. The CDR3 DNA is TGTGCCAGCAGCCCTCGTGTGGCCGGTGATACCATATATTTT. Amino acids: CASSPRVAGDTIYF.

The CDR3 nucleotides read TGTGCCACCAGCAGCATGGTGCGGATCGAAGCTTTCTTT. Its protein is CATSSMVRIEAFF. This chain joins TRBV15 and TRBJ1-1; D unresolved. The germline gives CDR1 LNHNV, CDR2 YYDKDF (reference sequence). There are 13 residues in the CDR3. Trimming took 3 bases from V and 8 from J, leaving 13 bases between them.

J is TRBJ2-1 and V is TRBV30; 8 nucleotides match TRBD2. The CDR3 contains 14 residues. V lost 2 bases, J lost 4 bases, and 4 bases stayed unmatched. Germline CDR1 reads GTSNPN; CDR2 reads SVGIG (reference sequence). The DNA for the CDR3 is TGTGCCTGGAGTACGGCTAGCGGGTACAATGAGCAGTTCTTC. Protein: CAWSTASGYNEQFF. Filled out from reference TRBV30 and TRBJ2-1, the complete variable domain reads SQTIHQWPATLVQPVGSPLSLECTVEGTSNPNLYWYRQAAGRGLQLLFYSVGIGQISSEVPQNLSASRPQDRQFILSSKKLLLSDSGFYLCAWSTASGYNEQFFGPGTRLTVL.

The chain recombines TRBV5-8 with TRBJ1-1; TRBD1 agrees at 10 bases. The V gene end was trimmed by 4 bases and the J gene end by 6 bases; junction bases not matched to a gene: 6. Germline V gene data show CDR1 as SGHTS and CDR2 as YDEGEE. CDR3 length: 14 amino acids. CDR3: CASSVGQGRAEAFF. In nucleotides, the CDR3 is TGTGCCAGCAGCGTGGGACAGGGGAGGGCTGAAGCTTTCTTT.

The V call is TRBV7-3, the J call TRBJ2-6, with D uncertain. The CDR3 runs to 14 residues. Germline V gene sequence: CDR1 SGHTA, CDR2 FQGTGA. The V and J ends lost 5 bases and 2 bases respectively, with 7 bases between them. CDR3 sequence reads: CASSPAAGANVLTF. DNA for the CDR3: TGTGCCAGCAGCCCGGCAGCTGGGGCCAACGTCCTGACTTTC.

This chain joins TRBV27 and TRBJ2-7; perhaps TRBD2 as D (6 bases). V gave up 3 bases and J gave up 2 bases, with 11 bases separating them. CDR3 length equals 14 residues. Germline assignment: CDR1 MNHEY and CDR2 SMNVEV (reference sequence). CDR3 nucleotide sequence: TGTGCCAGCAGTTTTGGCGGGGCCACCTACGAGCAGTACTTC. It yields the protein CASSFGGATYEQYF.

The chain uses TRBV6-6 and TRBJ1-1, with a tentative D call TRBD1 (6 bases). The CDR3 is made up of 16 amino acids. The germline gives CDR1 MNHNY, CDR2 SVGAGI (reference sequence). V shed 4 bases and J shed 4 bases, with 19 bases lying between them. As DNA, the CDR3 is TGTGCCAGCAGTTGGAATTCAGGGGCCGGGGGCACTGAAGCTTTCTTT. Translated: CASSWNSGAGGTEAFF.

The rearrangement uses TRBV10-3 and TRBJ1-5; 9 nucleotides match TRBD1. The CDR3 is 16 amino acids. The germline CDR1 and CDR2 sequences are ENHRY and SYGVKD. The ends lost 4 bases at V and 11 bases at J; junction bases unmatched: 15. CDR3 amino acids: CAISGGQGTSSGAQHF. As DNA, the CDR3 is TGTGCCATCAGTGGCGGACAGGGGACAAGTAGCGGAGCCCAGCATTTT.

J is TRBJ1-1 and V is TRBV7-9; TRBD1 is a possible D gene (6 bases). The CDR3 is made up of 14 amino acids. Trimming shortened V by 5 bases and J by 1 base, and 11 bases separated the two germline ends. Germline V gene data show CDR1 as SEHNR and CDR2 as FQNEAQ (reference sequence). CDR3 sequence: CASSRDRPNTEAFF. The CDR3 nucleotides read TGTGCCAGCAGCCGCGACAGGCCGAACACTGAAGCTTTCTTT.

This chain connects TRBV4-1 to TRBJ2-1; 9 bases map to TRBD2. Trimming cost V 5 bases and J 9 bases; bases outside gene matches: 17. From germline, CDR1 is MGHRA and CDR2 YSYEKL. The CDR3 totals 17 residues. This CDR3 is CASSVGSAGGFKGEQFF. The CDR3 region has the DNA TGCGCCAGCAGCGTGGGGTCAGCGGGAGGCTTCAAGGGTGAGCAGTTCTTC.

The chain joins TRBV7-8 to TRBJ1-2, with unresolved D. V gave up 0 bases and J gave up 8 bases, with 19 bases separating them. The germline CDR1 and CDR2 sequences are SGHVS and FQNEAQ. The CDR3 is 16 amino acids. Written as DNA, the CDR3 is TGTGCCAGCAGCTTAGCCGAGTCCCCCACGTTAGGGGGCTACACCTTC. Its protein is CASSLAESPTLGGYTF.

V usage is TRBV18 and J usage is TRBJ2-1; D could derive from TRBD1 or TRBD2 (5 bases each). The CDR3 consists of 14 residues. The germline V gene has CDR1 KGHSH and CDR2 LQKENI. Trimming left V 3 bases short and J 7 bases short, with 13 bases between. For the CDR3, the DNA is TGTGCCAGCTCACCGAGTCAAGGGACGAATGAGCAGTTCTTC. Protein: CASSPSQGTNEQFF.

Written as DNA, the CDR3 is TGTGCCAGCAGCGGACAGGGGGGGGCGGAGGAGTACTTC. Protein product: CASSGQGGAEEYF. The V gene is TRBV27, the J gene TRBJ2-7; TRBD1 matches 10 bases. Germline loops: CDR1 MNHEY, CDR2 SMNVEV (reference sequence). V was clipped by 6 bases and J by 11 bases; unmatched bases: 10. The CDR3 is made up of 13 amino acids.

CDR3 amino acids: CASSLRRDGRDEQYF. CDR3 nucleotides: TGTGCCAGCAGTTTGCGCCGTGATGGGCGGGACGAGCAGTACTTC. The chain joins TRBV28 to TRBJ2-7, with D possibly matching TRBD2 (5 bases). This CDR3 spans 15 amino acids. The V gene's germline CDR1 is MDHEN and CDR2 SYDVKM. Trimming removed 3 bases from V and 5 bases from J, with 17 bases in between.